The rows below give T cell receptor beta chains drawn from one sample of a study of cytomegalovirus exposure and HLA in healthy donors. Libraries were prepared by immunoSEQ multiplex PCR; TCRdb keeps only in-frame clonotypes and omits some of them. The sample includes 200,000 to 250,000 clones, approximately 84% of them seen just once. The sample was PBMCs. The receptors originated from a woman in her thirties or forties in good health and CMV-seronegative. CDR3s include the opening cysteine and the closing phenylalanine or tryptophan. The D gene is left open where the match is weak. The size of a clone is reported for some rows only, either as once, few or many, or as a class for expanded clones.

j_call: TRBJ2-2; clone_size: NA; d_call: TRBD1; v_call: TRBV10-3; cdr3_nt: TGTGCCATCAGTGAGTCGAAGGGGACAGGGGGCCTTACCGGGGAGCTGTTTTTT; cdr3_aa: CAISESKGTGGLTGELFF
j_call: TRBJ1-2; clone_size: NA; d_call: NA; v_call: TRBV6-5; cdr3_nt: TGTGCCAGCACTCCGGAGCTGACTGGCTACACCTTC; cdr3_aa: CASTPELTGYTF
j_call: TRBJ2-5; clone_size: NA; d_call: NA; v_call: TRBV29-1; cdr3_nt: TGCAGCGTTACAGACACAGGAGGGCGGAAAGAGACCCAGTACTTC; cdr3_aa: CSVTDTGGRKETQYF
j_call: TRBJ2-3; clone_size: NA; d_call: NA; v_call: TRBV7-2; cdr3_nt: TGTGCCAGCAGCGTCGTACAGGGTATCTATTTT; cdr3_aa: CASSVVQGIYF
j_call: TRBJ1-2; clone_size: NA; d_call: NA; v_call: TRBV29-1; cdr3_nt: TGCAGCGTAGTGGGGCGGTTGGGCGGCTACACCTTC; cdr3_aa: CSVVGRLGGYTF
j_call: TRBJ1-3; clone_size: few; d_call: TRBD1; v_call: TRBV19; cdr3_nt: TGTGCCAGTGGACCCGACAGGGACAGAAACACCATATATTTT; cdr3_aa: CASGPDRDRNTIYF
j_call: TRBJ2-1; clone_size: NA; d_call: NA; v_call: TRBV5-1; cdr3_nt: TGCGCCAGCAGCTTAGGGGGTAGGGACAATGAGCAGTTCTTC; cdr3_aa: CASSLGGRDNEQFF
j_call: TRBJ2-7; clone_size: NA; d_call: NA; v_call: TRBV28; cdr3_nt: TGTGCCAGCAGTTACCCGTCGGACAGGAGGGTCTACGAGCAGTACTTC; cdr3_aa: CASSYPSDRRVYEQYF
j_call: TRBJ2-7; clone_size: NA; d_call: TRBD1; v_call: TRBV28; cdr3_nt: TGTGCCAGCAGTCGGACAGGGGTCACCTACGAGCAGTACTTC; cdr3_aa: CASSRTGVTYEQYF
j_call: TRBJ2-7; clone_size: few; d_call: TRBD1; v_call: TRBV6-5; cdr3_nt: TGTGCCAGCAGTTACGGGCCACAGGGGTTGGGCGAGCAGTACTTC; cdr3_aa: CASSYGPQGLGEQYF
j_call: TRBJ2-7; clone_size: NA; d_call: NA; v_call: TRBV2; cdr3_nt: TGTGCCACCCGAGGGATCGCCTACGAGCAGTACTTC; cdr3_aa: CATRGIAYEQYF
j_call: TRBJ2-3; clone_size: NA; d_call: NA; v_call: TRBV4-2; cdr3_nt: TGTGCCAGCAGCCAAGATTTGGGGCGGGACGGCAGCACAGATACGCAGTATTTT; cdr3_aa: CASSQDLGRDGSTDTQYF
j_call: TRBJ1-2; clone_size: once; d_call: NA; v_call: TRBV9; cdr3_nt: TGTGCCAGCAGCGCCCTCGTCCTAAACTATGGCTACACCTTC; cdr3_aa: CASSALVLNYGYTF
j_call: TRBJ1-4; clone_size: NA; d_call: TRBD1; v_call: TRBV28; cdr3_nt: TGTGCCAGCAGCCGCCGGGACAGGGGTAATGAAAAACTGTTTTTT; cdr3_aa: CASSRRDRGNEKLFF
j_call: TRBJ2-7; clone_size: NA; d_call: TRBD1; v_call: TRBV19; cdr3_nt: TGTGCCAGTAGTACCATTGGACAGGCCTCCTACGAGCAGTACTTC; cdr3_aa: CASSTIGQASYEQYF
j_call: TRBJ1-2; clone_size: once; d_call: NA; v_call: TRBV11-2; cdr3_nt: TGTGCCAGCAGCTTAGGGGCCACCTCATACTATGGCTACACCTTC; cdr3_aa: CASSLGATSYYGYTF
j_call: TRBJ1-1; clone_size: few; d_call: NA; v_call: TRBV21-1; cdr3_nt: TGTGCCAGCAGCGGAGGAAGGGGGAGAGCTTTCTTT; cdr3_aa: CASSGGRGRAFF
j_call: TRBJ2-5; clone_size: few; d_call: NA; v_call: TRBV29-1; cdr3_nt: TGCAGCGTCCGGCAGGGCAGGGCGAACCAAGAGACCCAGTACTTC; cdr3_aa: CSVRQGRANQETQYF
j_call: TRBJ2-1; clone_size: NA; d_call: NA; v_call: TRBV13; cdr3_nt: TGTGCCAGCAGCCGAGAAACCCGGTCCTACAATGAGCAGTTCTTC; cdr3_aa: CASSRETRSYNEQFF
j_call: TRBJ2-7; clone_size: NA; d_call: TRBD2; v_call: TRBV11-1; cdr3_nt: TGTGCCAGCAGCTTAGGGCACAGCGGGGTCAGCGAGCAGTACTTC; cdr3_aa: CASSLGHSGVSEQYF
j_call: TRBJ1-4; clone_size: once; d_call: TRBD1; v_call: TRBV7-6; cdr3_nt: TGTGCCAGCAGCCTGGACAGGGGCTTTGAAAAACTGTTTTTT; cdr3_aa: CASSLDRGFEKLFF
j_call: TRBJ1-6; clone_size: NA; d_call: NA; v_call: TRBV4-1; cdr3_nt: TGCGCCAGCAGCCAATTAGCAGGGAATTCACCCCTCCACTTT; cdr3_aa: CASSQLAGNSPLHF
j_call: TRBJ1-3; clone_size: NA; d_call: NA; v_call: TRBV28; cdr3_nt: TGTGCCAGCAGACCCCCAGGGCCTGGAAACACCATATATTTT; cdr3_aa: CASRPPGPGNTIYF
j_call: TRBJ2-3; clone_size: NA; d_call: TRBD2; v_call: TRBV7-2; cdr3_nt: TGTGCCAGCAGCTTTCAGCGGGGGGTTGGAGATACGCAGTATTTT; cdr3_aa: CASSFQRGVGDTQYF
j_call: TRBJ2-2; clone_size: NA; d_call: TRBD1; v_call: TRBV15; cdr3_nt: TGTGCCACCAGCAGAGTAGGACAGGGGGCGGGCGGGGAGCTGTTTTTT; cdr3_aa: CATSRVGQGAGGELFF
j_call: TRBJ2-7; clone_size: few; d_call: NA; v_call: TRBV28; cdr3_nt: TGTGCCAGCAGTTTCCGGAGGGGCGAGCAGTACTTC; cdr3_aa: CASSFRRGEQYF
j_call: TRBJ1-2; clone_size: NA; d_call: TRBD1; v_call: TRBV11-1; cdr3_nt: TGTGCCAGCAGCTCAATGACAGGGGTCGGCTACACCTTC; cdr3_aa: CASSSMTGVGYTF
j_call: TRBJ2-5; clone_size: NA; d_call: TRBD2; v_call: TRBV7-8; cdr3_nt: TGTGCCAGCAGCGGACTAGCGGGCGGAGAGACCCAGTACTTC; cdr3_aa: CASSGLAGGETQYF
j_call: TRBJ2-2; clone_size: NA; d_call: TRBD1; v_call: TRBV5-1; cdr3_nt: TGCGCCAGCAGCGGGACAGGTCCCACCGGGGAGCTGTTTTTT; cdr3_aa: CASSGTGPTGELFF
j_call: TRBJ2-5; clone_size: NA; d_call: TRBD2; v_call: TRBV5-6; cdr3_nt: TGTGCCAGCAGCTTGGTTCTAGCGGGGGGCGTGGAGACCCAGTACTTC; cdr3_aa: CASSLVLAGGVETQYF
j_call: TRBJ2-7; clone_size: NA; d_call: TRBD2; v_call: TRBV13; cdr3_nt: TGTGCCAGCAGCCGGGGGGGCAGCCCCCACGAGCAGTACTTC; cdr3_aa: CASSRGGSPHEQYF
j_call: TRBJ2-7; clone_size: once; d_call: NA; v_call: TRBV29-1; cdr3_nt: TGCAGCGTTGTCACAGGCTACGAGCAGTACTTC; cdr3_aa: CSVVTGYEQYF
j_call: TRBJ1-2; clone_size: NA; d_call: TRBD1; v_call: TRBV18; cdr3_nt: TGTGCCAGCTCACCACCGTCGACAGGGGTTGGCTACACCTTC; cdr3_aa: CASSPPSTGVGYTF